Listed below are T cell receptor beta chains from one sample, sequenced in a study of response to subunit inactivated influenza vaccine. TCRdb called the RT-PCR reads again in MiXCR, with one record for every CDR3 protein. Of approximately 530,000 distinct CDR3 sequences listed, approximately 7.7% were seen once; the top ten hold about 12%. This specimen consisted of PBMCs from blood, obtained around 25 months after vaccination. These receptors all stem from a man aged 45-69 years who received an inactivated influenza vaccine. Each CDR3 is given with its conserved first and last residue. D genes are given only for firm matches. Rows may omit the clone size; those that give it use once, few, many or a size class.

TRBV3-1	TRBJ1-1	NA	NA	CASGQGAFMNTEAFF	TGTGCCAGCGGCCAGGGTGCCTTTATGAACACTGAAGCTTTCTTT
TRBV11-2	TRBJ2-7	NA	many	CASSSLGVEQYF	TGTGCCAGCAGCTCCCTTGGCGTCGAGCAGTACTTC
TRBV2	TRBJ1-2	NA	few	CASSMRGYGYTF	TGTGCCAGCAGTATGAGGGGGTATGGCTACACCTTC
TRBV12-3/TRBV12-4	TRBJ1-3	TRBD1	NA	CASRLGQERDTIYF	TGTGCCAGCAGACTCGGACAGGAGCGGGACACCATATATTTT
TRBV20-1	TRBJ1-6	TRBD1	NA	CSASPTGRSYNSPLHF	TGCAGTGCTAGCCCGACAGGGCGGTCCTATAATTCACCCCTCCACTTT
TRBV7-2	TRBJ1-1	NA	NA	CASCLEVGGYTEAFF	TGTGCCAGCTGCTTAGAGGTTGGGGGGTACACTGAAGCTTTCTTT
TRBV20-1	TRBJ2-7	NA	NA	CSASQNSYEQYF	TGCAGTGCTAGTCAGAATTCCTACGAGCAGTACTTC
TRBV28	TRBJ2-7	NA	NA	CASSWGGRYEQYF	TGTGCCAGCAGTTGGGGCGGACGCTACGAGCAGTACTTC
TRBV20-1	TRBJ2-5	NA	few	CSARVGELEETQYF	TGCAGTGCTAGAGTGGGCGAGCTAGAGGAGACCCAGTACTTC
TRBV11-2	TRBJ1-6	TRBD1	few	CASSLRQGNTRESPLHF	TGTGCCAGCAGCCTAAGACAGGGCAATACACGAGAGTCACCCCTCCACTTT
TRBV7-2	TRBJ2-3	TRBD1	many	CASRDRAPTQYF	TGTGCCAGCAGGGACAGGGCCCCCACGCAGTATTTT
TRBV20-1	TRBJ2-3	TRBD2	NA	CSGERELGTDTQYF	TGCTCTGGGGAGCGGGAGCTTGGCACAGATACGCAGTATTTT
TRBV7-9	TRBJ2-3	NA	NA	CASSWQGKSAADTQYF	TGTGCCAGCAGCTGGCAGGGGAAGAGCGCCGCAGATACGCAGTATTTT
TRBV4-3	TRBJ1-2	NA	NA	CASSQDRGGRVRFANYGYTF	TGCGCCAGCAGCCAAGACCGTGGGGGCAGGGTCCGCTTTGCTAACTATGGCTACACCTTC
TRBV12-3/TRBV12-4	TRBJ2-5	NA	few	CASSTPAGQETQYF	TGTGCCAGCAGTACACCCGCCGGCCAAGAGACCCAGTACTTC
TRBV6-1	TRBJ2-1	TRBD2	NA	CASWPGTSGSAYEQFF	TGTGCCAGCTGGCCCGGGACTAGCGGGAGTGCCTATGAGCAGTTCTTC
TRBV20-1	TRBJ2-3	NA	many	CSAIPEVSTDTQYF	TGCAGTGCTATACCGGAGGTTAGCACAGATACGCAGTATTTT
TRBV12-3/TRBV12-4	TRBJ2-7	TRBD1	NA	CASTTVGQGSDEQYF	TGTGCCAGCACCACAGTGGGACAGGGTTCTGACGAGCAGTACTTC
TRBV15	TRBJ1-4	NA	many	CATSRNTGSPNEKLFF	TGTGCCACCAGCAGAAATACAGGGTCGCCTAATGAAAAACTGTTTTTT
TRBV20-1	TRBJ1-2	NA	NA	CSAKPGFNYGYTF	TGCAGTGCAAAACCGGGATTTAACTATGGCTACACCTTC
TRBV4-2	TRBJ2-5	NA	few	CASSQNGGETQYF	TGTGCCAGCAGCCAAAACGGTGGGGAGACCCAGTACTTC
TRBV5-1	TRBJ1-1	NA	many	CASSLDQGRIPEAFF	TGCGCCAGCAGCTTGGACCAGGGCCGGATCCCCGAAGCTTTCTTT
TRBV7-2	TRBJ2-1	NA	few	CASSNRLVNEQFF	TGTGCCAGCAGCAACCGACTAGTCAATGAGCAGTTCTTC
TRBV9	TRBJ2-7	TRBD2	few	CASSMTSGPYEQYF	TGTGCCAGCAGCATGACTAGCGGACCCTACGAGCAGTACTTC
TRBV4-2	TRBJ1-4	NA	NA	CASSQDPSATNEKLFF	TGTGCCAGCAGCCAAGATCCGTCGGCAACTAATGAAAAACTGTTTTTT
TRBV3-1	TRBJ1-1	TRBD1	many	CASRGQGLSAFF	TGTGCCAGCAGGGGACAGGGGTTGAGTGCTTTCTTT
TRBV27	TRBJ2-5	NA	NA	CASSLRGRGLGGTQYF	TGTGCCAGCAGTTTACGGGGCAGGGGCCTAGGGGGGACCCAGTACTTC
TRBV12-3/TRBV12-4	TRBJ2-6	NA	NA	CASSAVPGAQSGANVLTF	TGTGCCAGCAGTGCGGTCCCGGGGGCGCAATCTGGGGCCAACGTCCTGACTTTC
TRBV5-1	TRBJ2-5	NA	NA	CASSVTGIQETQYF	TGCGCCAGCAGCGTGACGGGGATACAAGAGACCCAGTACTTC
TRBV28	TRBJ2-7	TRBD1	few	CASTRQGAGEQYF	TGTGCCAGCACCCGACAGGGGGCAGGAGAGCAGTACTTC
TRBV5-1	TRBJ1-2	TRBD1	many	CASSLGDRRYGYTF	TGCGCCAGCAGCTTGGGGGACAGGAGATATGGCTACACCTTC
TRBV7-8	TRBJ1-5	NA	NA	CASSVGRGADQPQHF	TGTGCCAGCAGCGTAGGGAGGGGGGCGGATCAGCCCCAGCATTTT
TRBV7-2	TRBJ2-7	NA	many	CASSLSGITYEQYF	TGTGCCAGCAGCTTATCAGGGATAACCTACGAGCAGTACTTC
TRBV24-1	TRBJ2-5	NA	few	CATSDSRGEETQYF	TGTGCCACCAGTGATTCTCGCGGCGAAGAGACCCAGTACTTC
TRBV10-2	TRBJ2-5	TRBD2	many	CASKETGLAKSQETQYF	TGCGCCAGCAAAGAGACAGGACTAGCCAAAAGCCAAGAGACCCAGTACTTC
TRBV6-1	TRBJ1-3	NA	many	CASSPTSLSGNTIYF	TGTGCCAGCAGTCCGACAAGCCTCTCTGGAAACACCATATATTTT
TRBV7-2	TRBJ1-4	NA	NA	CASSLFTGPSNEKLFF	TGTGCCAGCAGCTTATTTACGGGACCGAGCAATGAAAAACTGTTTTTT